Included here is one T cell receptor beta chain sequence, with context. What this receptor recognizes is not known. The gene names and germline sequences used here belong to the mouse. The CDR3 end falls 4 residues outside the read, so it is completed with the germline J gene. The library came from the immunoSEQ multiplex PCR assay. RNA was extracted from all samples and reverse transcribed into cDNA as template for TCR sequencing. First-strand cDNA was synthesized using SuperScript III with a 2:1 mix of oligo-dT and random hexamers. A synthetic immune receptor repertoire was used to gauge amplification bias, and whatever bias remained was removed computationally. Libraries were sequenced on Illumina HiSeq with 60 bp reads covering the CDR3, read from J toward V. On the study's bioinformatics: Raw reads were preprocessed for error removal, and CDR3 was defined according to IMGT conventions as running from the conserved cysteine to phenylalanine. Clonality was computed as 1 minus the Shannon entropy, with the entropy normalized by log2 of the number of productive unique TCRs. Scalp TCRbeta sequences were cross-referenced with sorted blood CD4 and CD8 repertoires so that the CD4 or CD8 identity of scalp clones could be inferred. The immuneACCESS repertoire file appears here via TCRdb, limited to in-frame rearrangements. These files lack a portion of the clones; in checked studies, under half of the deficit traces to unresolved V genes, and the cause of the others is not known. That table furnishes V, J and clone size, whereas the DNA furnished D and trimming. For this sample, approximately 110,000 clones appear and none is a singleton. Clones ranked in the top ten supply about 18% of the sample.

This sample stems from a study of CD8+ T cells in alopecia areata (dated by TCRdb to between 2018 and 2020). About the study as a whole: Female C3H/HeJ recipients, about 7-10 weeks old, were grafted with skin from C3H/HeJ donors with spontaneous alopecia (roughly 6-13 months old). Scalp clonality was compared across normal scalp (n=4), patchy alopecia areata scalp (n=8), and alopecia totalis/universalis scalp (n=8). RNA was extracted with the PAXgene miRNA kit for fixed scalp, the miRNeasy kit for PBMCs, and the RNeasy kit for mouse skin. TCRbeta CDR3 regions were amplified by immunoSEQ multiplex PCR with 35 Vbeta forward and 13 Jbeta reverse primers. Scalp tissue and sorted CD4+ and CD8+ peripheral blood T cells from patchy and totalis/universalis alopecia areata patients and from healthy controls were covered by human TCRbeta sequencing. To study T cell clonal expansion in alopecia areata, the researchers applied high-throughput TCRbeta sequencing to both the C3H/HeJ mouse model and human patients.

Relative to germline, V is missing 1 base and J is missing 1 base, with 4 bases of the junction outside any gene match. The germline V gene specifies NNHDY as CDR1 and SYVADS as CDR2. Including cysteine and phenylalanine, the CDR3 has 15 amino acids. The 33 bases shown cover part of the CDR3, and their frame starts at base 1. The paper as a whole reports these results and caveats: Unlike mouse skin, where gammadelta T cells dominate, normal human skin contains resident alphabeta T cells that get sequenced too, which complicates analysis of the scalp TCR repertoire. Higher clonality and more expanded CD8+ clones were observed in lesional scalp than in normal scalp, particularly in alopecia totalis/universalis, a finding suggestive of antigenic drive. Shared TCR sequences between patients were less evident than in mice, which may be partly attributable to HLA diversity in the patient population.

Sequencing used lesional skin. Recombination joined TRBV13-3 with TRBJ2-7; the central 8 bases match TRBD2. This TCR was sampled from a C3H/HeJ mouse with alopecia areata. This strain is of MHC haplotype H2-k. Incomplete CDR3 DNA: TGTGCCAGCAGTGATTCTGGGGGGAGTTCCTAT. This is translated as CASSDSGGSSY. The full CDR3 sequence reads CASSDSGGSSYEQYF.